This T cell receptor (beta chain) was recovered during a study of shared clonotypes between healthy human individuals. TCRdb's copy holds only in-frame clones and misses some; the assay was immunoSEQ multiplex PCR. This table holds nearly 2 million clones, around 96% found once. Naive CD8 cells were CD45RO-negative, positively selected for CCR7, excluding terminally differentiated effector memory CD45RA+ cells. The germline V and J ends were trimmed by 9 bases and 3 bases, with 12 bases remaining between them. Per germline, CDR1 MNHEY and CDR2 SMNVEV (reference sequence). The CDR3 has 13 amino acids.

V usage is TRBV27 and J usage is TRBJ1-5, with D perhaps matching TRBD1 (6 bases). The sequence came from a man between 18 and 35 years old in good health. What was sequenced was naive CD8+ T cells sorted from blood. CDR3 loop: CASHGGHNQPQHF. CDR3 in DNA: TGTGCCAGTCACGGGGGGCACAATCAGCCCCAGCATTTT.